This TCR beta chain was sequenced for a study of CD8 T cells in Susac syndrome. An amount of RNA that ranged from roughly 0.45 to 1 ug was reverse transcribed with random hexamers. TCRdb passed the immunoSEQ multiplex PCR reads through MiXCR, listing each CDR3 protein once. The table lists roughly 150,000 distinct CDR3 sequences, approximately 95% of them singletons, with approximately 0.18% in the top ten. CDR3 length: 14 amino acids. V was cut by 4 bases and J by 3 bases, with 16 bases left in between. Germline V gene sequence: CDR1 GTSNPN, CDR2 SVGIG (reference sequence). The sample comprised CD8+ T cells from PBMCs. The origin of this receptor is a human donor with Susac syndrome. The J gene is TRBJ2-7, the V gene TRBV30; a possible D gene is TRBD2 (6 bases). For the CDR3, the DNA is TGTGCCTGGAAAGAAGGTGGGGGACTCTACGAGCAGTACTTC. Translation: CAWKEGGGLYEQYF.